One and the same sample provided the 20 T cell receptor beta chains below, sequenced in a study of T cell changes during pregnancy in multiple sclerosis. Clones were sequenced by immunoSEQ multiplex PCR, and TCRdb holds only the in-frame ones, with some missing. The data hold about 77,000 clones, with 75% to 90% observed a single time. This material consisted of peripheral blood, taken before pregnancy. Receptor source: a female donor with multiple sclerosis, enrolled in a pregnancy study.

CDR3 amino acids: CASRTPGQGRKLFF. CDR3 in DNA: TGTGCCAGCCGAACCCCGGGACAGGGTAGAAAACTGTTTTTT. This chain joins TRBV27 and TRBJ1-4, with TRBD1 identical over 9 bases. CDR1 is MNHEY and CDR2 is SMNVEV in the germline V gene (reference sequence). The CDR3 extends over 14 amino acids. V dropped 8 bases and J dropped 10; count of bases not matched to a gene: 11.

V is TRBV6-5 and J is TRBJ2-2, with 7 bases aligning to TRBD1. Germline lookup yields CDR1 MNHEY and CDR2 SVGAGI. This CDR3 contains 14 residues. V lost 6 bases and J lost 1; bases outside the gene matches: 2. The CDR3 region is CASRRTGNTGELFF. CDR3 in DNA: TGTGCCAGCAGAAGGACAGGGAACACCGGGGAGCTGTTTTTT.

The V and J genes are TRBV28 and TRBJ2-1, with 11 bases lining up with TRBD1. Germline V gene lookup returns CDR1 MDHEN and CDR2 SYDVKM. Trimming removed 2 bases from V and 1 base from J; junction bases left unmatched: 10. CDR3 size: 19 residues. CDR3 nucleotides: TGTGCCAGCAGTTTAGGGACAGGGGGTATTACTACATCCTACAATGAGCAGTTCTTC. The encoded protein is CASSLGTGGITTSYNEQFF.

The CDR3 bases are TGTGCCAGCAGCGAAAGGGAGGGGCCTAATGAAAAACTGTTTTTT. Translation gives CASSEREGPNEKLFF. The V call is TRBV9, the J call TRBJ1-4; a weak D match, TRBD1 (5 bases). Trimming took 3 bases from V and 3 from J, leaving 12 bases between them. This CDR3 comprises 15 residues. Germline-derived CDR1 and CDR2 are SGDLS and YYNGEE.

This chain links TRBV9 with TRBJ2-3; D possibly corresponds to TRBD1 (6 bases). The CDR3 consists of 15 residues. Germline V gene data show CDR1 as SGDLS and CDR2 as YYNGEE. Deletions cut 0 bases from V and 5 bases from J, with 13 bases between. The CDR3 region is CASSVVGQRRDTQYF. The CDR3 DNA follows: TGTGCCAGCAGCGTAGTTGGACAGCGGAGAGATACGCAGTATTTT.

To note about this clone: Other DNA sequences from this sample encode an identical CDR3 as well. The J gene is TRBJ1-2, the V gene TRBV19; maybe TRBD1 (5 bases). The CDR3 loop spans 13 amino acids. The germline V and J ends were trimmed by 5 bases and 4 bases, with 11 bases remaining between them. Germline V gene lookup returns CDR1 LNHDA and CDR2 SQIVND (reference sequence). CDR3 nucleotide sequence: TGTGCCAGTAGTCCTCAGGGATTCTATGGCTACACCTTC. This gives the protein CASSPQGFYGYTF.

With regard to this clone: Additional DNA sequences in this sample encode the identical CDR3. This sequence joins TRBV9 and TRBJ2-1; D is possibly TRBD2 (7 bases). CDR3 length equals 15 residues. Trimming took 0 bases from V and 4 from J, leaving 11 bases between them. Germline V gene lookup returns CDR1 SGDLS and CDR2 YYNGEE. The CDR3 nucleotides read TGTGCCAGCAGCGTAGAAGGGGGGGGGTACAATGAGCAGTTCTTC. It translates to CASSVEGGGYNEQFF.

This clone was recorded only once. This chain joins TRBV7-2 and TRBJ2-2; a weak D match, TRBD1 (6 bases). V lost 2 bases, J lost 4 bases, and 8 bases lay in between. The germline V gene encodes CDR1 SGHTA and CDR2 FQGNSA. CDR3 size: 14 residues. CDR3 amino acids: CASSLQGSTGELFF. The DNA of the CDR3 is TGTGCCAGCAGCTTACAGGGGTCCACCGGGGAGCTGTTTTTT.

The chain has TRBV7-3 and TRBJ1-1; D ambiguous. CDR3 length: 12 amino acids. CDR1 and CDR2 from the germline V gene are SGHTA and FQGTGA. Trimming removed 4 bases at V and 6 bases at J, with 9 bases between. The CDR3 region has the DNA TGTGCCAGCAGCTCCACCGGGTCTGAAGCTTTCTTT. This translates into CASSSTGSEAFF.

This chain connects TRBV5-1 to TRBJ2-5, with TRBD2 identical over 7 bases. The CDR3 extends over 15 amino acids. CDR1 and CDR2 (germline): SGHRS, YFSETQ. V shed 4 bases, J shed 2 bases, and the junction held 8 bases outside the gene matches. In nucleotides, the CDR3 is TGCGCCAGCAGCAGGGAGGGCCAATTACAAGAGACCCAGTACTTC. It specifies CASSREGQLQETQYF. Combining the CDR3 with reference TRBV5-1 and TRBJ2-5 gives the whole variable domain KAGVTQTPRYLIKTRGQQVTLSCSPISGHRSVSWYQQTPGQGLQFLFEYFSETQRNKGNFPGRFSGRQFSNSRSEMNVSTLELGDSALYLCASSREGQLQETQYFGPGTRLLVL.

The chain recombines TRBV5-1 with TRBJ1-1; D unclear. The V and J ends lost 4 bases and 5 bases respectively, with 6 bases between them. Per germline, CDR1 SGHRS and CDR2 YFSETQ. The CDR3 runs to 11 residues. CDR3: CASSAATEAFF. As DNA, the CDR3 is TGCGCCAGCAGCGCGGCAACTGAAGCTTTCTTT.

The rearrangement joins TRBV30 to TRBJ2-2; TRBD2 matches at 8 bases. The CDR3 covers 16 residues. The germline V gene encodes CDR1 GTSNPN and CDR2 SVGIG (reference sequence). Unmatched junction bases numbered 7, after V lost 0 bases and J lost 4 bases. DNA of the CDR3: TGTGCCTGGAGTGTGCCGCGGGGGGTTGGCACCGGGGAGCTGTTTTTT. Encoded protein: CAWSVPRGVGTGELFF.

The rearrangement uses TRBV11-3 and TRBJ2-1; D is possibly TRBD2 (5 bases). The V gene lost 5 bases and the J gene lost 6 bases, with 14 bases spanning the gap. Germline CDR1 SGHNT, CDR2 YENEEA. The CDR3 sequence is 14 residues long. The CDR3 reads CASSPRRGVNEQFF. CDR3 sequence (DNA): TGTGCCAGCAGCCCTCGCCGGGGTGTCAATGAGCAGTTCTTC. The whole variable domain, remainder taken from reference TRBV11-3 and TRBJ2-1, is EAGVVQSPRYKIIEKKQPVAFWCNPISGHNTLYWYLQNLGQGPELLIRYENEEAVDDSQLPKDRFSAERLKGVDSTLKIQPAELGDSAVYLCASSPRRGVNEQFFGPGTRLTVL.

This chain joins TRBV28 and TRBJ2-7; 11 bases align to TRBD2. Germline CDR1 is MDHEN and CDR2 is SYDVKM. Unmatched junction bases numbered 24, after V lost 6 bases and J lost 8 bases. This CDR3 contains 19 residues. CDR3 DNA: TGTGCCAGCAGGACCTCTAGGGGGGCTAGCGGGGGGTATGCTACGAAGCAGTACTTC. Translated: CASRTSRGASGGYATKQYF.

The V call is TRBV28, the J call TRBJ1-6; the D gene is possibly TRBD1 (6 bases). Between the trimmed V and J ends, which lost 6 bases and 3 bases, there was a span of 18 bases. The germline V gene encodes CDR1 MDHEN and CDR2 SYDVKM. The CDR3 consists of 17 residues. The CDR3 DNA reads as TGTGCCAGCAGACCCTCTCAGCCGGGACACTATAATTCACCCCTCCACTTT. Its translation is CASRPSQPGHYNSPLHF.

The rearrangement links TRBV6-4 to TRBJ2-3; 12 bases map to TRBD2. The CDR3 sequence is 15 residues long. Trimming took 6 bases from V and 6 from J; bases not matched to a gene: 7. Germline V gene lookup returns CDR1 MRHNA and CDR2 SNTAGT. The CDR3 sequence is CASSPLAGGGDTQYF. The CDR3 coding sequence is TGTGCCAGCAGCCCACTAGCGGGGGGAGGCGATACGCAGTATTTT.

The sample holds one count of this clone. The rearrangement uses TRBV4-1 and TRBJ1-6, with D maybe TRBD1 (6 bases). Trimming removed 3 bases from V and 8 bases from J, with 17 bases in between. Germline CDR1 MGHRA, CDR2 YSYEKL. This CDR3 is 16 amino acids long. The CDR3: CASSHPLRDTYSPLHF. CDR3 DNA: TGCGCCAGCAGCCACCCCCTCCGGGACACTTATTCACCCCTCCACTTT.

This clone is a singleton in its sample. The V and J genes are TRBV23-1 and TRBJ1-3; D is perhaps TRBD1 (5 bases). TRBV23-1 is flagged as an ORF with uncertain function. V lost 3 bases and J 3 bases, leaving 27 bases between the germline ends. The CDR3 has 20 amino acids. CDR3 in amino acids: CASSHPRGAGPGLNGNTIYF. Here the CDR3 DNA reads TGCGCCAGCAGTCACCCGAGGGGCGCAGGGCCGGGACTAAATGGAAACACCATATATTTT.

This clone has only one observation. V and J are TRBV6-4 and TRBJ2-5; D is unresolved. V was cut by 0 bases and J by 0 bases, with 17 bases left in between. Germline V gene sequence: CDR1 MRHNA, CDR2 SNTAGT. The CDR3 extends over 18 amino acids. The CDR3 coding sequence is TGTGCCAGCAGTGACTCGAACGATGGCGGAATTCACCAAGAGACCCAGTACTTC. Residues: CASSDSNDGGIHQETQYF.

The chain is built from TRBV18 and TRBJ1-1; 7 bases agree with TRBD1. V lost 4 bases and J lost 6; bases outside the gene matches: 8. Looked up from germline, CDR1 is KGHSH and CDR2 is LQKENI. The CDR3 length is 14 residues. The CDR3 bases are TGTGCCAGCTCACGGGACAGCGAAGGCGCTGAAGCTTTCTTT. As protein: CASSRDSEGAEAFF.